These T cell receptor beta chains were read from a single sample in a study of cytomegalovirus exposure and HLA in healthy donors. Measured with immunoSEQ multiplex PCR; TCRdb has only the in-frame clones, and not every one. The sample lists around 100,000 clones, roughly 80% seen once, with about 5.2% in the top ten. The sequenced sample consisted of PBMCs. These receptors came from a female donor in good health and CMV-seropositive. The CDR3 runs from the conserved cysteine through the conserved F or W. Fields, in order: clone size, J gene, D gene, V gene, CDR3 protein, CDR3 DNA. A D gene is named only where the DNA matches it firmly. Expanded clones are given a class, and other clones once, few, many or no size at all.

. TRBJ2-7 . TRBV6-1 CASSTGNTFSEQYF TGTGCCAGCAGTACGGGAAACACCTTCTCCGAGCAGTACTTC
. TRBJ2-6 TRBD2 TRBV2 CASSENLGSGGWGSGANVLTF TGTGCCAGCAGTGAAAATCTTGGTTCGGGGGGGTGGGGCTCTGGGGCCAACGTCCTGACTTTC
once TRBJ2-3 TRBD2 TRBV7-2 CASSLGGGGGDTQYF TGTGCCAGCAGCTTAGGGGGCGGGGGAGGGGATACGCAGTATTTT
few TRBJ2-3 TRBD1 TRBV10-3 CAISESKGQGFGTQYF TGTGCCATCAGTGAGTCGAAGGGACAGGGGTTCGGTACGCAGTATTTT
. TRBJ1-1 . TRBV28 CASSLLEGLVTEAFF TGTGCCAGCAGTTTATTGGAGGGCTTGGTCACTGAAGCTTTCTTT
. TRBJ2-5 TRBD1 TRBV9 CASSSNGQGVETQYF TGTGCCAGCAGCTCGAACGGACAGGGCGTCGAGACCCAGTACTTC
. TRBJ2-7 TRBD2 TRBV9 CASSVTSGGASEQYF TGTGCCAGCAGCGTAACTAGCGGGGGGGCCTCCGAGCAGTACTTC
few TRBJ2-3 . TRBV9 CASSDGGQRPPQYF TGTGCCAGCAGCGACGGGGGGCAGCGGCCGCCGCAGTATTTT
. TRBJ2-7 TRBD1 TRBV5-1 CASSLDAGTGSYEQYF TGCGCCAGCAGCTTGGACGCCGGGACAGGCTCCTACGAGCAGTACTTC
. TRBJ2-1 TRBD2 TRBV27 CASRSGGSGYNEQFF TGTGCCAGCAGATCCGGCGGGAGCGGGTACAATGAGCAGTTCTTC
few TRBJ2-1 TRBD2 TRBV28 CASSRGLAAYNEQFF TGTGCCAGCAGTCGAGGACTAGCGGCATACAATGAGCAGTTCTTC
. TRBJ1-2 . TRBV19 CASSIGGPMDYYGYTF TGTGCCAGTAGTATAGGCGGCCCCATGGACTACTATGGCTACACCTTC
few TRBJ1-1 . TRBV28 CASIDPTAFRNTEAFF TGTGCCAGCATTGACCCGACAGCCTTCAGGAACACTGAAGCTTTCTTT
. TRBJ2-7 . TRBV28 CASSLSGAYEQYF TGTGCCAGCAGTCTCTCCGGGGCCTACGAGCAGTACTTC
. TRBJ2-5 . TRBV6-1 CASSLGRGEGTQYF TGTGCCAGCAGTCTTGGGCGAGGCGAGGGGACCCAGTACTTC
. TRBJ2-7 TRBD2 TRBV5-1 CASSSWGLGSYEQYF TGCGCCAGCAGCTCCTGGGGACTAGGGAGCTACGAGCAGTACTTC
. TRBJ1-1 TRBD1 TRBV5-8 CASSWDRISSEAFF TGTGCCAGCAGCTGGGACAGGATTTCGAGTGAAGCTTTCTTT
. TRBJ2-2 TRBD2 TRBV19 CASSSGGGTGELFF TGTGCCAGTAGTAGCGGCGGGGGCACCGGGGAGCTGTTTTTT
. TRBJ1-2 TRBD1 TRBV27 CASRPWTGSLSNYGYTF TGTGCCAGCAGACCATGGACAGGGTCCCTCTCTAACTATGGCTACACCTTC
once TRBJ1-4 . TRBV19 CASRTRDTNEKLFF TGTGCCAGTAGAACCAGGGATACAAATGAAAAACTGTTTTTT
. TRBJ2-1 . TRBV28 CASSSKRSEQFF TGTGCCAGCAGTTCGAAGAGGAGTGAGCAGTTCTTC
. TRBJ2-1 TRBD1 TRBV2 CASTGTGGNNEQFF TGTGCCAGCACCGGGACAGGGGGAAACAATGAGCAGTTCTTC
. TRBJ2-1 TRBD1 TRBV6-6 CASSSRDRSYNEQFF TGTGCCAGCAGTTCCAGGGACAGATCCTACAATGAGCAGTTCTTC
. TRBJ1-1 . TRBV2 CASSLQGTNTEAFF TGTGCCAGCAGCCTACAGGGTACGAACACTGAAGCTTTCTTT
. TRBJ1-1 TRBD1 TRBV9 CASSVATGDEAFF TGTGCCAGCAGCGTAGCAACAGGGGATGAAGCTTTCTTT
. TRBJ2-2 TRBD1 TRBV5-1 CASSSGTGTGELFF TGCGCCAGCAGCTCGGGGACAGGGACCGGGGAGCTGTTTTTT
. TRBJ2-7 . TRBV4-3 CASSLRQEATYEQYF TGCGCCAGCAGCCTGAGACAGGAAGCCACCTACGAGCAGTACTTC
few TRBJ1-1 TRBD1 TRBV6-5 CASSYSPLSDRGTFF TGTGCCAGCAGTTACTCCCCCCTTTCGGACAGGGGAACTTTCTTT
. TRBJ2-7 . TRBV2 CASVYETRSSYEQYF TGTGCCAGCGTATACGAAACTAGGAGCTCCTACGAGCAGTACTTC
. TRBJ2-7 . TRBV7-9 CASSLEGGYSYEQYF TGTGCCAGCAGCTTAGAAGGCGGATACTCCTACGAGCAGTACTTC
once TRBJ1-1 TRBD1 TRBV6-1 CASHRGNTEAFF TGTGCCAGTCACAGGGGGAACACTGAAGCTTTCTTT
. TRBJ1-5 . TRBV6-5 CASSLRQTSNQPQHF TGTGCCAGCAGTCTGAGACAGACTAGCAATCAGCCCCAGCATTTT
. TRBJ1-1 TRBD1 TRBV15 CATSAEQGARTEAFF TGTGCCACCAGCGCCGAACAGGGGGCGCGCACTGAAGCTTTCTTT
few TRBJ1-3 TRBD1 TRBV11-2 CASSLDRGRGTIYF TGTGCCAGCAGCTTAGATCGGGGCAGGGGGACCATATATTTT
. TRBJ2-7 TRBD2 TRBV5-1 CASSSPGTSGGTGSYEQYF TGCGCCAGCAGCAGTCCCGGGACTAGCGGGGGGACCGGCTCCTACGAGCAGTACTTC